The 2 T cell receptor beta chains given below trace back to one sample, sequenced in a study of blood T cells in healthy people across ages. Then a second PCR, running about 6 to 12 cycles, was carried out with a sample-barcoded 5' primer and a J-beta primer mix. TCRdb called the 5' RACE reads again in MiXCR, with one record for every CDR3 protein. The sample yields 1.4 million to 1.5 million distinct CDR3 sequences, roughly 45% seen once. The source material was blood. These receptors all come from a woman between 18 and 29 years old in good health.

The V call is TRBV11-1, the J call TRBJ1-1, with TRBD1 identical over 9 bases. Germline V gives CDR1 SGHAT, CDR2 FQDESV (reference sequence). Germline trimming cut 5 bases from V and 0 bases from J; bases unmatched to any gene: 19. This CDR3 comprises 20 residues. The CDR3 protein is CASSPDWTGEGSPLNTEAFF. The CDR3 DNA reads as TGTGCCAGCAGCCCGGACTGGACAGGGGAGGGGTCGCCTCTGAACACTGAAGCTTTCTTT. Complete variable domain (other parts from reference TRBV11-1 and TRBJ1-1): EAEVAQSPRYKITEKSQAVAFWCDPISGHATLYWYRQILGQGPELLVQFQDESVVDDSQLPKDRFSAERLKGVDSTLKIQPAELGDSAMYLCASSPDWTGEGSPLNTEAFFGQGTRLTVV.

The rearrangement joins TRBV20-1 to TRBJ2-5, with 7 bases that match TRBD2. The J segment lost 3 bases and the V segment lost 0 bases, leaving 1 base of the junction unmatched. This CDR3 region has 13 residues. Germline lookup yields CDR1 DFQATT and CDR2 SNEGSKA (reference sequence). The CDR3 DNA reads as TGCAGTGCTAGAGATGGGGGGGAAGAGACCCAGTACTTC. Residues: CSARDGGEETQYF.